Presented here are 27 T cell receptor beta chains from one specimen sequenced in a study of T-cell memory formation after mild COVID-19. MiXCR, applied by TCRdb to the 5' RACE reads, yields one record per CDR3 protein. The profile shows roughly 160 distinct CDR3 sequences, over 85% of them singletons. Source material: PBMCs or a T cell subset sorted from them (not recorded which). The receptor set was obtained from an adult who had mild COVID-19 (a few samples of this study predate the infection). Cell type and time point are not known.

The sample holds one count of this clonotype. J is TRBJ2-1 and V is TRBV4-3; TRBD2 agrees at 12 bases. The trim removed 4 bases at V and 2 bases at J, leaving 6 bases unmatched. The CDR3 covers 17 residues. CDR1 and CDR2 (germline): LGHNA, YSLEER. The CDR3 sequence: CASSPRTSGVTYNEQFF. The CDR3 DNA reads as TGCGCCAGCAGCCCCAGGACTAGCGGGGTCACCTACAATGAGCAGTTCTTC.

V is TRBV7-2 and J is TRBJ2-7, with a weak D call TRBD1 (6 bases). The V end was cut by 1 base, the J end by 3 bases, with 10 bases between. The CDR3 is 14 residues long. The germline V gene has CDR1 SGHTA and CDR2 FQGNSA. The CDR3 loop is CASSLVGGVYEQYF. CDR3 DNA sequence: TGTGCCAGCAGCTTAGTTGGGGGCGTCTACGAGCAGTACTTC. The full variable domain, completed using reference TRBV7-2 and TRBJ2-7, is GAGVSQSPSNKVTEKGKDVELRCDPISGHTALYWYRQSLGQGLEFLIYFQGNSAPDKSGLPSDRFSAERTGGSVSTLTIQRTQQEDSAVYLCASSLVGGVYEQYFGPGTRLTVT.

The chain is built from TRBV19 and TRBJ1-6; D is unresolved. The germline V gene encodes CDR1 LNHDA and CDR2 SQIVND (reference sequence). This CDR3 contains 14 residues. Trimming shortened V by 5 bases and J by 6 bases, and 11 bases separated the two germline ends. The DNA of the CDR3 is TGTGCCAGTAGTCCGTGGAGCCTTAATTCACCCCTCCACTTT. This sequence encodes CASSPWSLNSPLHF.

V gene TRBV5-6 combines with J gene TRBJ2-1; unclear D gene. With 4 bases removed from V and 7 bases from J, the gap between germline ends came to 12 bases. CDR1 is SGHDT, CDR2 YYEEEE, per germline. This CDR3 spans 13 amino acids. This chain's CDR3 is CASSTFGQNEQFF. CDR3 in DNA: TGTGCCAGCAGCACATTTGGCCAGAATGAGCAGTTCTTC.

The gene calls are TRBV14 and TRBJ2-1, with D tentatively TRBD1 (5 bases). The CDR3 extends over 14 amino acids. Germline V gene lookup returns CDR1 SGHDN and CDR2 FVKESK. Trimming removed 1 base at V and 5 bases at J, with 9 bases between. The CDR3: CASSQVGLNNEQFF. In DNA, the CDR3 is TGTGCCAGCAGCCAAGTGGGGCTCAACAATGAGCAGTTCTTC.

The CDR3 region has the DNA TGTGCCAGCAGTTATAACTCTAACTATGGCTACACCTTC. Its protein product is CASSYNSNYGYTF. The chain has TRBV27 and TRBJ1-2; D is unclear. The V end was cut by 4 bases, the J end by 0 bases, with 6 bases between. CDR1 and CDR2 (germline): MNHEY, SMNVEV (reference sequence). The CDR3 runs to 13 residues.

The chain recombines TRBV5-1 with TRBJ2-3; D is uncertain. CDR1 is SGHRS and CDR2 is YFSETQ in the germline V gene. The CDR3 sequence is 13 residues long. V was trimmed by 3 bases and J by 2 bases, leaving 7 bases between them. The CDR3 nucleotides are TGCGCCAGCAGCTCCATCATCACAGATACGCAGTATTTT. Protein: CASSSIITDTQYF.

The chain's CDR3 is CASSLALWDYGYTF. The CDR3 DNA reads TGCGCCAGCAGTCTTGCCCTCTGGGACTATGGCTACACCTTC. The rearrangement joins TRBV10-2 to TRBJ1-2; no reliable D call. V lost 5 bases and J lost 3, with 13 bases in between. The germline CDR1 and CDR2 sequences are WSHSY and SAAADI. The CDR3 loop spans 14 amino acids.

V gene TRBV4-1 combines with J gene TRBJ1-3; tentatively, D is TRBD1 (6 bases). The CDR3 is made up of 16 amino acids. V dropped 1 base and J dropped 2 bases, with 12 bases sitting between them. The germline gives CDR1 MGHRA, CDR2 YSYEKL. The CDR3 DNA follows: TGCGCCAGCAGCCAAGTGGGCAGGGGCGCTGGAAACACCATATATTTT. Its translation is CASSQVGRGAGNTIYF.

The V call is TRBV6-2 or TRBV6-3, the J call TRBJ1-1; TRBD1 might be the D (5 bases). This CDR3 comprises 16 residues. Germline-derived CDR1 and CDR2 are MNHEY and SVGEGT. V lost 0 bases to trimming and J lost 3 bases, with 14 bases between them. CDR3 sequence reads: CASSYSPAGRDTEAFF. The CDR3 bases are TGTGCCAGCAGTTACTCGCCTGCAGGGAGAGACACTGAAGCTTTCTTT.

The rearrangement uses TRBV10-3 and TRBJ2-1, with TRBD1 matching 9 bases. The length of the CDR3 is 15 residues. Germline V gene lookup returns CDR1 ENHRY and CDR2 SYGVKD. V shed 6 bases and J 10 bases; nucleotides not matched to a gene: 13. Here the CDR3 reads CAIREGGQGLREQFF. The CDR3 DNA reads as TGTGCCATCAGAGAAGGGGGACAGGGTCTACGGGAGCAGTTCTTC.

The chain combines TRBV20-1 with TRBJ2-7; TRBD2 is a possible D gene (5 bases). Germline V lookup: CDR1 DFQATT, CDR2 SNEGSKA (reference sequence). The CDR3 has 14 amino acids. V was trimmed by 1 base and J by 3 bases, leaving 13 bases between them. The CDR3 DNA sequence: TGCAGTGCTAGAGGTGGCGGGTTGGGCTACGAGCAGTACTTC. As protein: CSARGGGLGYEQYF.

This clonotype was counted only a few times. One junction end does not reproduce the germline sequence, and a read error may be involved. The chain uses TRBV6-4 and TRBJ1-1; D gene uncertain. The germline CDR1 and CDR2 sequences are MRHNA and SNTAGT. The CDR3 spans 13 residues. The CDR3 DNA reads TGTGCCAGCAGTGACCCTAAACTCGATGACATGCGCTTT. It codes for CASSDPKLDDMRF.

V gene TRBV10-3 combines with J gene TRBJ2-7; a possible D gene is TRBD1 (6 bases). Germline lookup yields CDR1 ENHRY and CDR2 SYGVKD. V was pared by 10 bases and J by 2 bases, with 21 bases between. The CDR3 sequence is 15 residues long. Here the CDR3 DNA reads TGTGCCACGATGGGGCGTCGGACAGAGGCCTACGAGCAGTACTTC. It codes for CATMGRRTEAYEQYF.

This chain joins TRBV5-1 and TRBJ2-7; a weak D match, TRBD1 (5 bases). Germline V gene sequence: CDR1 SGHRS, CDR2 YFSETQ. Trimming removed 3 bases from V and 2 bases from J, with 9 bases in between. The CDR3 covers 13 residues. The CDR3: CASSSEGAYEQYF. The DNA of the CDR3 is TGCGCCAGCAGCTCGGAAGGGGCCTACGAGCAGTACTTC.

The CDR3 reads CASSPGRSSNSPLHF. CDR3 nucleotide sequence: TGTGCCAGCAGCCCCGGGAGATCGAGCAATTCACCCCTCCACTTT. This chain links TRBV7-6 with TRBJ1-6; unclear D gene. The CDR3 extends over 15 amino acids. Trimming removed 5 bases from V and 7 bases from J, with 15 bases in between. Germline CDR1 and CDR2: SGHVS and FNYEAQ.

CDR3 sequence: CASSFDRSNYGYTF. In DNA form, the CDR3 reads TGTGCCAGCAGCTTTGATCGCAGTAACTATGGCTACACCTTC. This chain connects TRBV5-5 to TRBJ1-2; D not certain. Germline V gives CDR1 SGHKS, CDR2 YYEKEE (reference sequence). CDR3 length: 14 amino acids. Trimming removed 2 bases at V and 1 base at J, with 9 bases between.

The gene calls are TRBV12-3 or TRBV12-4 and TRBJ1-5; D might be TRBD1 (6 bases). This CDR3 spans 14 amino acids. V lost 4 bases and J 3 bases, leaving 10 bases between the germline ends. The chain's CDR3 is CASSSTGYNQPQHF. The CDR3 DNA sequence: TGTGCCAGCAGTTCCACAGGGTACAATCAGCCCCAGCATTTT.

This chain uses TRBV18 with TRBJ2-1, with a tentative D call TRBD2 (6 bases). Trimming took off 0 bases at V and 1 base at J, with 10 bases between the two ends. The CDR3 sequence is 16 residues long. Germline V gene sequence: CDR1 KGHSH, CDR2 LQKENI. The CDR3 protein is CASSPPAGGSYNEQFF. DNA for the CDR3: TGTGCCAGCTCACCACCGGCTGGGGGGTCCTACAATGAGCAGTTCTTC.

The V gene is TRBV6-4, the J gene TRBJ2-3, with D perhaps being TRBD1 or TRBD2 (7 bases each). The CDR3 runs to 15 residues. The V and J ends lost 7 bases and 3 bases respectively, with 17 bases between them. CDR1 MRHNA and CDR2 SNTAGT come from the germline V gene. In DNA form, the CDR3 reads TGTGCCAGCAAGCGGGACAGTTCCAAAACAGATACGCAGTATTTT. It yields the protein CASKRDSSKTDTQYF.

The V call is TRBV11-2, the J call TRBJ2-2; D gene unclear. V gave up 6 bases and J gave up 6 bases, with 8 bases separating them. The CDR3 covers 12 residues. Germline CDR1 and CDR2: SGHAT and FQNNGV. The CDR3 nucleotides are TGTGCCAGCAGAACTTTGTCCGGGGAGCTGTTTTTT. Its protein product is CASRTLSGELFF.

This clonotype has a single count. V and J are TRBV5-1 and TRBJ2-6, with D hard to call. Germline V lookup: CDR1 SGHRS, CDR2 YFSETQ. The CDR3 has 14 residues. V lost 4 bases and J lost 2, with 7 bases in between. CDR3 region: CASSRTAGANVLTF. The DNA for the CDR3 is TGCGCCAGCAGCCGGACGGCTGGGGCCAACGTCCTGACTTTC.

This clonotype was recorded only once. This chain's CDR3 is CASSRFSGGSSYEQYF. CDR3 sequence (DNA): TGTGCCAGTAGTAGGTTCTCGGGCGGGAGTAGCTACGAGCAGTACTTC. The genes are TRBV19 and TRBJ2-7; 7 bases map to TRBD2. Per germline, CDR1 LNHDA and CDR2 SQIVND (reference sequence). The CDR3 covers 16 residues. The ends lost 4 bases at V and 3 bases at J; junction bases unmatched: 12.

The chain employs TRBV20-1 and TRBJ1-3, with D unresolved. Germline-derived CDR1 and CDR2 are DFQATT and SNEGSKA (reference sequence). The CDR3 is made up of 10 amino acids. Trimming cost V 5 bases and J 3 bases, with 2 bases left between them. CDR3: CSARGNTIYF. Here the CDR3 DNA reads TGCAGTGCTCGTGGAAACACCATATATTTT.

This clonotype was seen a single time. This chain links TRBV10-3 with TRBJ1-2; no clear D gene. The V and J ends lost 3 bases and 8 bases respectively, with 10 bases between them. CDR3 size: 12 residues. CDR1 and CDR2 from the germline V gene are ENHRY and SYGVKD. This chain's CDR3 is CAISESRGGYTF. The DNA for the CDR3 is TGTGCCATCAGTGAAAGTCGCGGAGGCTACACCTTC.

The chain has TRBV20-1 and TRBJ2-1, with 9 bases aligning to TRBD1. V lost 5 bases, J lost 8 bases, and 13 bases stayed unmatched. Germline lookup yields CDR1 DFQATT and CDR2 SNEGSKA (reference sequence). The CDR3 length is 15 residues. In DNA, the CDR3 is TGCAGTGCTGGAACCGGGACAGGGATTTGGGATGAGCAGTTCTTC. This sequence encodes CSAGTGTGIWDEQFF.

V is TRBV12-3 or TRBV12-4 and J is TRBJ1-2; 9 nucleotides line up with TRBD1. The CDR3 runs to 15 residues. After removal of 4 bases from V and 7 bases from J, the junction contained 10 bases not matched to a gene. CDR3 nucleotide sequence: TGTGCCAGCAGTTGGGCCGGGACAGGGTTTGGTGGCTACACCTTC. This translates into CASSWAGTGFGGYTF.